A selection of T cell receptor beta chains follows, all from one sample in a study of a mutant IDH1 vaccine in newly diagnosed glioma. TCRdb's copy holds only in-frame clones and misses some; the assay was immunoSEQ multiplex PCR. The sample lists fewer than 15,000 clones, just over 75% occurring once. Their antigens are not known. Sequenced here: PBMCs, sampled from a glioma patient whose treatment included an IDH1 peptide vaccine. Receptor source: a woman aged 40-49 years with glioma. CDR3s include the opening cysteine and the closing phenylalanine or tryptophan. Fields, in order: CDR3 protein, V gene, J gene.

CDR3 protein: CARPGEPQHF
V gene: TRBV27
J gene: TRBJ1-5

CDR3 protein: CAIDISAGANVLTF
V gene: TRBV2
J gene: TRBJ2-6

CDR3 protein: CATSTGRNEAFF
V gene: TRBV15
J gene: TRBJ1-1

CDR3 protein: CASSPGSEAFF
V gene: TRBV18
J gene: TRBJ1-1

CDR3 protein: CASSLERGDTGELFF
V gene: TRBV5-1
J gene: TRBJ2-2

CDR3 protein: CASSLEGPGELFF
V gene: TRBV7-7
J gene: TRBJ2-2

CDR3 protein: CASSGPNEEKLFF
V gene: TRBV2
J gene: TRBJ1-4

CDR3 protein: CASTEQGWGQPQHF
V gene: TRBV2
J gene: TRBJ1-5

CDR3 protein: CASSERGGTDTQYF
V gene: TRBV6-4
J gene: TRBJ2-3

CDR3 protein: CASAPPGRGYNEQFF
V gene: TRBV6-1
J gene: TRBJ2-1

CDR3 protein: CATRQAHGADTQYF
V gene: TRBV19
J gene: TRBJ2-3

CDR3 protein: CASSSTRVSGNTIYF
V gene: TRBV11-2
J gene: TRBJ1-3

CDR3 protein: CSVDGVAGGPSSYNEQFF
V gene: TRBV29-1
J gene: TRBJ2-1

CDR3 protein: CASSEQSSYNSPLHF
V gene: TRBV6-6
J gene: TRBJ1-6

CDR3 protein: CASSTRTGGENTEAFF
V gene: TRBV7-9
J gene: TRBJ1-1

CDR3 protein: CASSQWTGVHTEAFF
V gene: TRBV14
J gene: TRBJ1-1

CDR3 protein: CASSPLRQASYEQYF
V gene: TRBV28
J gene: TRBJ2-7

CDR3 protein: CATSRGGQGEKLFF
V gene: TRBV15
J gene: TRBJ1-4

CDR3 protein: CASSSGTRDGYTF
V gene: TRBV27
J gene: TRBJ1-2

CDR3 protein: CASSLEGPRSYEQYF
V gene: TRBV5-4
J gene: TRBJ2-7

CDR3 protein: CASSPGAGEYGYTF
V gene: TRBV5-1
J gene: TRBJ1-2

CDR3 protein: CASSPRGGDTQYF
V gene: TRBV9
J gene: TRBJ2-3

CDR3 protein: CASSSLRVKNEQYF
V gene: TRBV7-2
J gene: TRBJ2-7

CDR3 protein: CASSLTTVPSGNTIYF
V gene: TRBV21-1
J gene: TRBJ1-3

CDR3 protein: CASQLAGGPYEQFF
V gene: TRBV5-1
J gene: TRBJ2-1

CDR3 protein: CASSLGTSPLYNEQFF
V gene: TRBV5-4
J gene: TRBJ2-1